These T cell receptor beta chains were read from a single sample in a study. TCRdb independently ran MiXCR on the 5' RACE reads; one entry per CDR3 protein. Of 35,000 to 50,000 distinct CDR3 sequences in the sample, approximately 31% were seen once. Sequencing input: tumor-infiltrating memory CD4+ T cells sorted from the breast tumor. The receptors stem from a female donor with breast cancer. The CDR3 runs from the conserved cysteine through the conserved F or W. Each record gives: clone size, J gene, CDR3 length, D gene, V gene, CDR3 protein, CDR3 DNA. The D gene is left open where the match is weak. Clone size appears in some rows only: once, few, many, or a class for an expanded clone.

few,TRBJ1-6,16,.,TRBV6-5,CASSYYRSSYNSPLHF,TGTGCCAGCAGTTACTACAGGTCCTCCTATAATTCACCCCTCCACTTT
few,TRBJ2-7,13,TRBD2,TRBV6-5,CASSSGTSGNRYF,TGTGCCAGCAGTTCCGGGACTAGCGGGAATAGGTACTTC
.,TRBJ2-7,15,.,TRBV11-1,CASRSKDRTTYEQYF,TGTGCCAGCAGAAGCAAGGACAGAACCACCTACGAGCAGTACTTC
few,TRBJ2-4,14,.,TRBV20-1,CSARDPGWGNIQYF,TGCAGTGCTAGAGATCCCGGGTGGGGAAACATTCAGTACTTC
.,TRBJ1-6,15,.,TRBV28,CASSLTGSWNSPLHF,TGTGCCAGCAGTTTAACAGGGTCGTGGAATTCACCCCTCCACTTT
few,TRBJ2-5,8,.,TRBV20-1,CSGETQYF,TGCAGTGGAGAGACCCAGTACTTC
few,TRBJ2-4,12,.,TRBV7-8,CASSPSRNIQYF,TGTGCCAGCAGCCCAAGTAGGAACATTCAGTACTTC
medium-sized,TRBJ2-4,17,.,TRBV21-1,CASSTRTGPLAKNIQYF,TGTGCCAGCAGCACTAGGACAGGGCCTTTAGCCAAAAACATTCAGTACTTC
few,TRBJ2-5,15,TRBD1,TRBV4-3,CASSQQPGQQETQYF,TGCGCCAGCAGCCAACAACCGGGACAGCAAGAGACCCAGTACTTC
many,TRBJ2-7,14,.,TRBV6-1,CASSRGNDVGGQYF,TGTGCCAGCAGCCGGGGGAACGACGTTGGCGGGCAGTACTTC
.,TRBJ2-7,15,TRBD1,TRBV5-1,CASSAGTGGNYEQYF,TGCGCCAGCAGCGCGGGGACAGGGGGAAACTACGAGCAGTACTTC
many,TRBJ1-1,17,TRBD1,TRBV4-1,CASSHKNYRGMNTEAFF,TGCGCCAGCAGCCACAAGAACTACAGGGGGATGAACACTGAAGCTTTCTTT
once,TRBJ2-1,13,.,TRBV29-1,CSVDRGAYNEQFF,TGCAGCGTTGACAGGGGCGCCTACAATGAGCAGTTCTTC
.,TRBJ2-7,14,TRBD1,TRBV4-1,CASSTRQGSYEQYF,TGCGCCAGCAGCACAAGACAGGGGTCCTACGAGCAGTACTTC
.,TRBJ2-7,15,.,TRBV12-3/TRBV12-4,CASRTSGPRGYEQYF,TGTGCCAGCAGGACTTCGGGACCCCGGGGGTACGAGCAGTACTTC
medium-sized,TRBJ1-2,15,.,TRBV4-1,CASSPGSQITYGYTF,TGCGCCAGCAGCCCTGGATCACAGATTACATATGGCTACACCTTC
.,TRBJ2-1,13,.,TRBV7-7,CASSPGGYNEQFF,TGTGCTAGCAGCCCGGGCGGGTACAATGAGCAGTTCTTC
.,TRBJ2-1,15,.,TRBV9,CASSAGSGAYNEQFF,TGTGCCAGCAGCGCCGGTAGCGGAGCATACAATGAGCAGTTCTTC
many,TRBJ2-1,16,.,TRBV20-1,CTRDIKAGTSYNEQFF,TGCACCCGGGATATTAAAGCCGGGACCTCCTACAATGAGCAGTTCTTC
many,TRBJ2-2,18,.,TRBV6-5,CASSYSIRSWEQDGELFF,TGTGCCAGCAGTTACTCGATTAGATCCTGGGAGCAGGACGGGGAGCTGTTTTTT
many,TRBJ2-1,14,.,TRBV28,CASSSPTRVFTLFF,TGTGCCAGCAGTTCACCGACACGGGTCTTCACCCTGTTCTTC
few,TRBJ2-7,14,.,TRBV5-1,CASSFLGGTYEQYF,TGCGCCAGCAGCTTCCTAGGGGGGACCTACGAGCAGTACTTC
.,TRBJ2-1,13,.,TRBV28,CASKSVSYNEQFF,TGTGCCAGCAAGTCGGTCTCCTACAATGAGCAGTTCTTC
.,TRBJ1-1,12,.,TRBV6-2/TRBV6-3,CASSLSDREAFF,TGTGCCAGCAGCCTTAGCGACAGGGAAGCTTTCTTT
few,TRBJ1-6,17,TRBD1,TRBV27,CASLDRAGQLNNSPLHF,TGTGCCAGCCTTGACAGGGCCGGACAGCTAAATAATTCACCCCTCCACTTT
few,TRBJ2-5,13,TRBD2,TRBV20-1,CSARLAGVETQYF,TGCAGTGCTAGACTAGCGGGAGTTGAGACCCAGTACTTC
.,TRBJ2-5,17,TRBD1,TRBV3-1,CASSQDRGGQQGETQYF,TGTGCCAGCAGCCAAGATCGAGGGGGCCAACAGGGAGAGACCCAGTACTTC
.,TRBJ2-1,14,.,TRBV9,CASSVASGDHEQFF,TGTGCCAGCAGCGTAGCCTCGGGGGACCATGAGCAGTTCTTC
few,TRBJ1-1,15,.,TRBV11-2,CASSPPLTLNTEAFF,TGTGCCAGCAGCCCCCCGTTAACCCTGAACACTGAAGCTTTCTTT
.,TRBJ1-3,13,.,TRBV4-3,CASSQDYENTIYF,TGCGCCAGCAGCCAAGATTATGAAAACACCATATATTTT
.,TRBJ2-4,17,.,TRBV20-1,CSARDDRELAAKNIQYF,TGCAGTGCTAGAGACGACAGGGAACTAGCGGCCAAAAACATTCAGTACTTC
.,TRBJ2-3,14,.,TRBV7-3,CASSSVQGTDTQYF,TGTGCCAGCAGCTCCGTACAGGGCACAGATACGCAGTATTTT
many,TRBJ2-1,16,.,TRBV4-2,CASSQDVGRLGNEQFF,TGTGCCAGCAGCCAAGATGTTGGGCGACTCGGCAATGAGCAGTTCTTC
few,TRBJ2-1,11,.,TRBV20-1,CSARDANEQFF,TGCAGTGCTAGAGATGCGAATGAGCAGTTCTTC
.,TRBJ2-7,13,.,TRBV20-1,CSARRDKDYEQYF,TGCAGTGCTAGGCGGGACAAAGACTACGAGCAGTACTTC
.,TRBJ2-1,14,TRBD2,TRBV7-2,CASRSGTGGNEQFF,TGTGCCAGTCGGAGCGGGACTGGGGGGAATGAGCAGTTCTTC
.,TRBJ2-1,13,.,TRBV5-1,CASSLGQYNEQFF,TGCGCCAGCAGCTTGGGACAGTACAATGAGCAGTTCTTC
.,TRBJ2-7,16,.,TRBV28,CASSPGGSGPPYEQYF,TGTGCCAGCAGTCCCGGGGGATCGGGACCCCCCTACGAGCAGTACTTC
.,TRBJ1-4,15,.,TRBV4-1,CASSLEARGPEKLFF,TGCGCCAGCAGCCTAGAGGCCAGGGGCCCAGAGAAACTGTTTTTT
.,TRBJ2-4,16,.,TRBV20-1,CSARPPGSRPKPIQYF,TGCAGTGCTAGACCTCCGGGTAGTCGGCCTAAACCCATTCAGTACTTC
few,TRBJ2-7,14,.,TRBV28,CASSLLAGAYEQYF,TGTGCCAGCAGTTTATTGGCAGGGGCCTACGAGCAGTACTTC
many,TRBJ2-2,16,.,TRBV9,CASTPSDRPNTGELFF,TGTGCCAGCACCCCCTCAGACAGACCGAACACCGGGGAGCTGTTTTTT
.,TRBJ2-1,14,.,TRBV12-3/TRBV12-4,CASSRDTAYNEQFF,TGTGCCAGCAGTCGGGACACCGCCTACAATGAGCAGTTCTTC
.,TRBJ2-7,14,.,TRBV10-3,CAISDSRTPYEQYF,TGTGCCATCAGTGACTCCAGGACACCCTACGAGCAGTACTTC
many,TRBJ1-1,13,.,TRBV7-9,CASSFPQNTEAFF,TGTGCCAGCAGCTTTCCACAGAACACTGAAGCTTTCTTT